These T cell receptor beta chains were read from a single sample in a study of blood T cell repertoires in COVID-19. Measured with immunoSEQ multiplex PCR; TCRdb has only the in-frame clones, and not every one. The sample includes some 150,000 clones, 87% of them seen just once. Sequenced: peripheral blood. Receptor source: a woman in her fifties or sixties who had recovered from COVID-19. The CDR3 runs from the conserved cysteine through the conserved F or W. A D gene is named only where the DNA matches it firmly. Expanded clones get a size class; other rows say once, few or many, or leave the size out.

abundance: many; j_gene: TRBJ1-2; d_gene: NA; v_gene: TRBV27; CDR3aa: CASSLLTPGTSYGYTF; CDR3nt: TGTGCCAGCAGTTTATTGACCCCCGGGACATCCTATGGCTACACCTTC
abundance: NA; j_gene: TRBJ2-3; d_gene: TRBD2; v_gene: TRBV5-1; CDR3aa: CASSLLAGGNTDTQYF; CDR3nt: TGCGCCAGCAGCTTACTAGCGGGGGGGAACACAGATACGCAGTATTTT
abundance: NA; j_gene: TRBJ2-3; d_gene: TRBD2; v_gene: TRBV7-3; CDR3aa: CASSRGGSTDTQYF; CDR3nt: TGTGCCAGCAGCCGCGGGGGGTCCACAGATACGCAGTATTTT
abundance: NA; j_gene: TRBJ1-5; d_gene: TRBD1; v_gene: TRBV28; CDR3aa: CASSPGARGHQPQHF; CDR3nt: TGTGCCAGCAGCCCAGGAGCCAGGGGGCATCAGCCCCAGCATTTT
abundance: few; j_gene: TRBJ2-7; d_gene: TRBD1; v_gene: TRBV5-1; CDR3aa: CASSRGQGSSYEQYF; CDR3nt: TGCGCCAGCAGCAGGGGACAGGGAAGTTCCTACGAGCAGTACTTC
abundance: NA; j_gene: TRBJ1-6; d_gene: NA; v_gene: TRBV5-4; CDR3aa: CASRSRNSPLHF; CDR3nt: TGTGCCAGCCGAAGCCGGAATTCACCCCTCCACTTT
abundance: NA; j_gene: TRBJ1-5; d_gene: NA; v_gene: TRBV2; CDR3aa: CATAGDGPQHF; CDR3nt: TGTGCCACAGCAGGGGATGGGCCCCAGCATTTT
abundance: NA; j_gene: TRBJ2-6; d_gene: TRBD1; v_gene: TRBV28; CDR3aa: CASSDRGLSGANVLTF; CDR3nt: TGTGCCAGCAGCGACAGGGGGCTCTCTGGGGCCAACGTCCTGACTTTC
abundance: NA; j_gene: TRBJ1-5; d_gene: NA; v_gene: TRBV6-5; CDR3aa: CASSKVSDNQPQHF; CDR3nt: TGTGCCAGCAGTAAGGTTAGCGACAATCAGCCCCAGCATTTT
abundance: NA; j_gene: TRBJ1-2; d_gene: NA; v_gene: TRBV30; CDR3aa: CAWHRPGQPRNYGYTF; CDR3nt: TGTGCCTGGCACAGACCCGGACAGCCTCGAAACTATGGCTACACCTTC
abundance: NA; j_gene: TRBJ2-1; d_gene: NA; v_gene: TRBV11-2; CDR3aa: CATSRGSYNEQFF; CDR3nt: TGTGCCACCAGTAGGGGATCCTACAATGAGCAGTTCTTC
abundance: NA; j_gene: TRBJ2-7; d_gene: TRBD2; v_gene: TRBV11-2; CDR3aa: CASSLAGGYSHEQYF; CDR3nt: TGTGCCAGCAGCCTGGCGGGGGGATATTCACACGAGCAGTACTTC
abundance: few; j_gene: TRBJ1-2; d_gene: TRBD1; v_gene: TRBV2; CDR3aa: CASTEQGVGYGYTF; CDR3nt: TGTGCCAGCACCGAGCAGGGGGTTGGCTATGGCTACACCTTC
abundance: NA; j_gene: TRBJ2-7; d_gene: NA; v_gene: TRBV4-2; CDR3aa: CASSQDRSAGMIYEQYF; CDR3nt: TGTGCCAGCAGCCAAGATCGGTCGGCCGGGATGATCTACGAGCAGTACTTC
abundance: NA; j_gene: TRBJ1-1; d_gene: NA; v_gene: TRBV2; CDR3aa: CASSAGANTEAFF; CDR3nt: TGTGCCAGCAGTGCGGGAGCGAACACTGAAGCTTTCTTT
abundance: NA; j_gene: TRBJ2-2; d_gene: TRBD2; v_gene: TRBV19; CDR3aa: CASSIGAGGNTGELFF; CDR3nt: TGTGCCAGTAGTATAGGAGCGGGGGGGAACACCGGGGAGCTGTTTTTT
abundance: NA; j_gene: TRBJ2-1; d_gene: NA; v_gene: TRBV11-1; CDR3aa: CASSWAGMRNEQFF; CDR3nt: TGTGCCAGCAGCTGGGCGGGGATGAGGAATGAGCAGTTCTTC
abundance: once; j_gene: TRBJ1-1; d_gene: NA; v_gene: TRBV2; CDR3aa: CASRRENTEAFF; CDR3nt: TGTGCCAGCAGGAGGGAAAACACTGAAGCTTTCTTT
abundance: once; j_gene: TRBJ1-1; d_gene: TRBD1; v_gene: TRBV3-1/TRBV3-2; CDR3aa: CASSLQDRGPKREAFF; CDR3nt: TGTGCCAGCAGCCTTCAGGACAGGGGGCCTAAAAGGGAAGCTTTCTTT
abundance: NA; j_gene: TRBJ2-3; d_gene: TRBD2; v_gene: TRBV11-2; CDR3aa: CASSLGLARESYF; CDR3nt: TGTGCCAGCAGCTTAGGACTAGCCCGAGAGTCGTATTTT
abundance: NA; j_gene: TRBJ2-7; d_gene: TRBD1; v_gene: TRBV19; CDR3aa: CASTGGQGGYEQYF; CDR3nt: TGTGCCAGTACTGGAGGACAGGGCGGCTACGAGCAGTACTTC
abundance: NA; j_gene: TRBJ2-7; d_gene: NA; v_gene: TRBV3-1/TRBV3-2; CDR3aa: CASSPGTPSYEQYF; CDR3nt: TGTGCCAGCAGCCCCGGGACTCCATCCTACGAGCAGTACTTC
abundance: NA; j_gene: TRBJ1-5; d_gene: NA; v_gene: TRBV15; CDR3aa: CATSSGGQPQHF; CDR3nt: TGTGCCACCAGCTCCGGGGGTCAGCCCCAGCATTTT
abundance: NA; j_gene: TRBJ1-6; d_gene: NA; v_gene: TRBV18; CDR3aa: CASSLITLGNSPLHF; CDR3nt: TGTGCCAGCTCACTAATCACACTAGGTAATTCACCCCTCCACTTT
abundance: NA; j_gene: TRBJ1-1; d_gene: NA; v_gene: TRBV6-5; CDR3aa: CASSYYPGGSTEAFF; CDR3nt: TGTGCCAGCAGTTACTATCCGGGTGGGTCCACTGAAGCTTTCTTT
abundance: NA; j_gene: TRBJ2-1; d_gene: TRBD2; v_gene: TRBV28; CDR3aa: CASSVGLAYNEQFF; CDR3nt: TGTGCCAGCAGTGTCGGACTAGCCTACAATGAGCAGTTCTTC
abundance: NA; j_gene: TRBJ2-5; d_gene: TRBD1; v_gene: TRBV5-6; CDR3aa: CASSGTGTGEETQYF; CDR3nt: TGTGCCAGCAGCGGGACCGGGACAGGGGAAGAGACCCAGTACTTC
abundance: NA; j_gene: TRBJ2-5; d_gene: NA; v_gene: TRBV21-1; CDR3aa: CASSSRDRGLETQYF; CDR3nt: TGTGCCAGCAGCTCCCGGGACAGGGGCTTAGAGACCCAGTACTTC
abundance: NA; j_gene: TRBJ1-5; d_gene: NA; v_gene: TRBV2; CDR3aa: CASSPGQPQHF; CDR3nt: TGTGCCAGCAGCCCCGGTCAGCCCCAGCATTTT
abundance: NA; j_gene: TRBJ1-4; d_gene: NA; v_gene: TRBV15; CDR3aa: CATSRDQDSSNEKLFF; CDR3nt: TGTGCCACCAGCAGAGATCAGGACAGCTCTAATGAAAAACTGTTTTTT
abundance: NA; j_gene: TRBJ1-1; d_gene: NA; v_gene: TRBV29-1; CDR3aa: CSVDGGPTNTEAFF; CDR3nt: TGCAGCGTTGACGGGGGACCGACGAACACTGAAGCTTTCTTT
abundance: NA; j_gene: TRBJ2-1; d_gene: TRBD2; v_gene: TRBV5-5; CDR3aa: CASSAGLAGGYEQFF; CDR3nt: TGTGCCAGCAGCGCGGGACTAGCGGGGGGCTATGAGCAGTTCTTC
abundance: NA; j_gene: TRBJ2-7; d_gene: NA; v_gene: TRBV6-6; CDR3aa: CASSFDRYYEQYF; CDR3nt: TGTGCCAGCAGTTTTGACAGATATTACGAGCAGTACTTC
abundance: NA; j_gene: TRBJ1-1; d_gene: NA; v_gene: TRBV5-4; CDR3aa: CASSLVSEAGEAFF; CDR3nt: TGTGCCAGCAGCTTGGTTTCGGAGGCCGGTGAAGCTTTCTTT
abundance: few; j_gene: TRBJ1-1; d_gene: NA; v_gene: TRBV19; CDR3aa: CARRFVNTEAFF; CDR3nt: TGTGCCCGTAGGTTCGTGAACACTGAAGCTTTCTTT
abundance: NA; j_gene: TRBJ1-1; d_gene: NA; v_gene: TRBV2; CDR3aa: CASSDPRTAGKAFF; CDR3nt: TGTGCCAGCAGTGATCCTAGGACAGCCGGGAAGGCTTTCTTT
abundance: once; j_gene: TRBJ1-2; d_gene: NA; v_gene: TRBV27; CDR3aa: CASSLKGVGYTF; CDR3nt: TGTGCCAGCAGTTTGAAAGGGGTTGGCTACACCTTC
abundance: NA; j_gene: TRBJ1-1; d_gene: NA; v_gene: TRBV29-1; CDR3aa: CSATTGGAPGRAFF; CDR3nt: TGCAGCGCTACGACAGGAGGTGCCCCCGGACGGGCTTTCTTT
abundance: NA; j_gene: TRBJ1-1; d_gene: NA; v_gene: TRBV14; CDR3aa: CASNRGTNTEAFF; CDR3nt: TGTGCCAGCAACCGAGGCACGAACACTGAAGCTTTCTTT
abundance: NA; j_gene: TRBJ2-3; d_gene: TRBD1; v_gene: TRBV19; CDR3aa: CASSTGQFVTDTQYF; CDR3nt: TGTGCCAGTAGTACGGGACAGTTCGTAACAGATACGCAGTATTTT
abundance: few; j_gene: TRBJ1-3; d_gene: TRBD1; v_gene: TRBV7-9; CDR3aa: CASSLGQGSGNTIYF; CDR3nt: TGTGCCAGCAGCTTAGGACAGGGCTCTGGAAACACCATATATTTT
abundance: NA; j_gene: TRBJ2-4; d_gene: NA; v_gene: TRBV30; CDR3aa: CASPGNIQYF; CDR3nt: TGTGCCTCCCCCGGGAACATTCAGTACTTC
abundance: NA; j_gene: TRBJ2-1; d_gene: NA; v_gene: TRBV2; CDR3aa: CASSDQVSYNEQFF; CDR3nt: TGTGCCAGCAGTGACCAGGTTTCCTACAATGAGCAGTTCTTC
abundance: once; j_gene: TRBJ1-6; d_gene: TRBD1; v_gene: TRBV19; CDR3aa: CASMGRGHDSPLHF; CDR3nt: TGTGCCAGTATGGGCAGGGGGCACGATTCACCCCTCCACTTT
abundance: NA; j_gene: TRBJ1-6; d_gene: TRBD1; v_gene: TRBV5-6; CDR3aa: CASSPNRGLSSPLHF; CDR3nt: TGTGCCAGCAGCCCGAACAGGGGGCTGAGTTCACCCCTCCACTTT
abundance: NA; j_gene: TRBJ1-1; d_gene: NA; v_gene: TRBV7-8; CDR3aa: CASSKDWNTEAFF; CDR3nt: TGTGCCAGCAGCAAGGACTGGAACACTGAAGCTTTCTTT
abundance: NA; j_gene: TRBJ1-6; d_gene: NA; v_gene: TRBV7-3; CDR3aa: CASSSAGRHSPLHF; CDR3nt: TGTGCCAGCAGCTCCGCGGGGCGACATTCACCCCTCCACTTT
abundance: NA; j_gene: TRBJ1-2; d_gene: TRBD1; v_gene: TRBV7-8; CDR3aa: CASSSHGQGHSNYGYTF; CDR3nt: TGTGCCAGCAGCTCCCATGGACAGGGGCACTCTAACTATGGCTACACCTTC
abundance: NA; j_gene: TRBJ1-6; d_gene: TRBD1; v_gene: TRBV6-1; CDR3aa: CASSYIRGTSPLHF; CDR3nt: TGTGCCAGCAGTTATATCAGGGGGACGTCACCCCTCCACTTT
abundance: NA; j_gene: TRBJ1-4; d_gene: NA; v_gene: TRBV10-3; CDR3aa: CAIGGATNEKLFF; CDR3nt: TGTGCCATCGGAGGCGCAACTAATGAAAAACTGTTTTTT
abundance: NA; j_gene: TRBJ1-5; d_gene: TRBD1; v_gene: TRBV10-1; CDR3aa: CASRRGQTNQPQHF; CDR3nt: TGCGCCAGCAGGAGGGGACAGACCAATCAGCCCCAGCATTTT
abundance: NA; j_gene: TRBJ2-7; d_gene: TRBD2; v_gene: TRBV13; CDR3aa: CASSTGTSGGAFGEQYF; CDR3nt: TGTGCCAGCAGCACCGGGACTAGCGGGGGGGCTTTCGGGGAGCAGTACTTC
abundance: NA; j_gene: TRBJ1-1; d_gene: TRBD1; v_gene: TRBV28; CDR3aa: CASRTDRGVAFF; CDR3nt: TGTGCCAGCAGAACCGACAGGGGTGTTGCTTTCTTT
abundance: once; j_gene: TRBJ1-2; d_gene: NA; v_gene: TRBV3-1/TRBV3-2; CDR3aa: CASSGGGAVWGYTF; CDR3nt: TGTGCCAGCAGCGGAGGAGGGGCGGTCTGGGGCTACACCTTC
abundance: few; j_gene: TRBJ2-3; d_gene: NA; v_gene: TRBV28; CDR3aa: CASSSAHEGADTQYF; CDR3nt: TGTGCCAGCAGTTCCGCCCACGAGGGCGCAGATACGCAGTATTTT
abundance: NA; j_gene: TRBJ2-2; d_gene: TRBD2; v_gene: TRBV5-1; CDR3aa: CASSLLAVAGDGELFF; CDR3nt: TGCGCCAGCAGCTTGCTGGCGGTAGCGGGGGACGGGGAGCTGTTTTTT
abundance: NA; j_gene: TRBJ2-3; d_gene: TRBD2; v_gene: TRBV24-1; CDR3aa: CATSEATSGGLTDTQYF; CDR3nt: TGTGCCACCAGTGAAGCGACTAGCGGGGGACTCACAGATACGCAGTATTTT
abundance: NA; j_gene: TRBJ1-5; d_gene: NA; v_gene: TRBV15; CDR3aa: CATSRDAGPQHF; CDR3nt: TGTGCCACCAGCAGAGATGCGGGGCCCCAGCATTTT
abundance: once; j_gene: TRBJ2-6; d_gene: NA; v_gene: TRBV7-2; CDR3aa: CASSRGQGTRNVLTF; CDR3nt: TGTGCCAGCAGCCGGGGACAAGGGACAAGGAACGTCCTGACTTTC
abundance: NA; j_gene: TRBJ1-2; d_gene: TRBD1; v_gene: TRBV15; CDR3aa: CATSRDRTGVGYTF; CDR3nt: TGTGCCACCAGCAGAGATAGGACAGGGGTTGGCTACACCTTC